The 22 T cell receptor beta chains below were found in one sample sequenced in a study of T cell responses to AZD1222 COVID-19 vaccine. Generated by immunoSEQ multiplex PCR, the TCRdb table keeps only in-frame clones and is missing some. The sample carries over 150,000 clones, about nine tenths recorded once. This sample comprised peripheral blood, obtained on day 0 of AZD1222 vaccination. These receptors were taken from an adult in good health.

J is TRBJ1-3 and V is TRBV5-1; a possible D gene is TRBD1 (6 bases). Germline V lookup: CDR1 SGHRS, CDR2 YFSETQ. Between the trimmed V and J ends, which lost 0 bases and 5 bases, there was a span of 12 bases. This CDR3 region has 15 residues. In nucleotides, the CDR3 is TGCGCCAGCAGCTTGGAGGGGGTGCGGAGAAACACCATATATTTT. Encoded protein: CASSLEGVRRNTIYF.

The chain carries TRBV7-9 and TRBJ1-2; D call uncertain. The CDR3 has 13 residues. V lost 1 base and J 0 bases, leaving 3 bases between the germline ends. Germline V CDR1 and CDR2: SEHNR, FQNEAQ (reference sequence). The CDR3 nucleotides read TGTGCCAGCAGCTTAGACGCTAACTATGGCTACACCTTC. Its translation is CASSLDANYGYTF.

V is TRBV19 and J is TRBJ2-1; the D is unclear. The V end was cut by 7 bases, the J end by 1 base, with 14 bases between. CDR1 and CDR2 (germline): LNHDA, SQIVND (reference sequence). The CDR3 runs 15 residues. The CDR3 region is CASKLDHPSYNEQFF. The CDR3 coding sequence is TGTGCCAGTAAATTGGATCATCCGTCCTACAATGAGCAGTTCTTC.

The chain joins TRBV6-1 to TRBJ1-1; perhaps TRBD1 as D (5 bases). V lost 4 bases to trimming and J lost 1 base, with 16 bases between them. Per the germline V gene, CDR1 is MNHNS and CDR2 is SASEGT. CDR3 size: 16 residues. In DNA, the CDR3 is TGTGCCAGCAGTGGGGTTCTAGGGGCAAGGAACACTGAAGCTTTCTTT. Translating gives CASSGVLGARNTEAFF.

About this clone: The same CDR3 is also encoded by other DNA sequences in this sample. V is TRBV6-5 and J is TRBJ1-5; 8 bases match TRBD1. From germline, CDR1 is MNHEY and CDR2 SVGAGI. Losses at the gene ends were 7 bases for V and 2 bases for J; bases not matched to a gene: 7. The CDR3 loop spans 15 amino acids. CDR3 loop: CASNGQGSGNQPQHF. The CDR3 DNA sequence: TGTGCCAGCAACGGACAGGGCTCGGGCAATCAGCCCCAGCATTTT.

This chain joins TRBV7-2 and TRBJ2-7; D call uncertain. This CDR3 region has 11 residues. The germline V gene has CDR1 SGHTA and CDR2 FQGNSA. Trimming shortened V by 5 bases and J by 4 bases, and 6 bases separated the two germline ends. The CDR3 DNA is TGTGCCAGCAGCCCCCAGTACGAGCAGTACTTC. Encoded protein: CASSPQYEQYF.

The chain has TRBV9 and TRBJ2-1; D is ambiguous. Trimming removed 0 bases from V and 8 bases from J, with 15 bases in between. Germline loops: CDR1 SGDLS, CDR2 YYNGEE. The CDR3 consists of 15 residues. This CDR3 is CASSVGNRRLDEQFF. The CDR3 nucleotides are TGTGCCAGCAGCGTAGGCAACAGACGGTTGGATGAGCAGTTCTTC.

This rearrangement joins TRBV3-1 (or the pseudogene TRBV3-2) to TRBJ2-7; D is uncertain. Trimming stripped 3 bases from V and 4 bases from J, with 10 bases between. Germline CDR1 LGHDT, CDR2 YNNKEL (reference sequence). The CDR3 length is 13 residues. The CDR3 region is CASSQTLGYEQYF. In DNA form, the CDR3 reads TGTGCCAGCAGCCAGACCCTTGGTTACGAGCAGTACTTC.

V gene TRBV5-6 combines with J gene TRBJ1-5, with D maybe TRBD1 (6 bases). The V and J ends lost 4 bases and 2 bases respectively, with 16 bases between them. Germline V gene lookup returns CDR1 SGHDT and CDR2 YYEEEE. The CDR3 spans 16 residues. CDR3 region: CASSLEGKGGNQPQHF. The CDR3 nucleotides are TGTGCCAGCAGCCTCGAAGGCAAGGGGGGCAATCAGCCCCAGCATTTT.

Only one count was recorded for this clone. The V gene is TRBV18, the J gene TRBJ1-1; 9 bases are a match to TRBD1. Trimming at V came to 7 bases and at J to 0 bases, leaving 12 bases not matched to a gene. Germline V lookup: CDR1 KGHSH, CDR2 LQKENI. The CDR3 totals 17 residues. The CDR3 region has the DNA TGTGCCAGCTTTAGGGGGGGACAGGGATACATGAACACTGAAGCTTTCTTT. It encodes CASFRGGQGYMNTEAFF.

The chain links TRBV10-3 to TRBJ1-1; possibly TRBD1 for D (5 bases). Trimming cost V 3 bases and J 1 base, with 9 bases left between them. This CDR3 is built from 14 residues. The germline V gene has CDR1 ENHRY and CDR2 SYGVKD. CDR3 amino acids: CAISDRAGNTEAFF. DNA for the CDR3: TGTGCCATCAGTGACAGGGCCGGGAACACTGAAGCTTTCTTT.

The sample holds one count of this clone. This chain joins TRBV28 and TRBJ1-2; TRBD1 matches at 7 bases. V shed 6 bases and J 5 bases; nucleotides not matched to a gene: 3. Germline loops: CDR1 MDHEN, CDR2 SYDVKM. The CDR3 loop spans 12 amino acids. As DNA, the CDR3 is TGTGCCAGCAGCCCACAGGGGTATGGCTACACCTTC. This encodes CASSPQGYGYTF.

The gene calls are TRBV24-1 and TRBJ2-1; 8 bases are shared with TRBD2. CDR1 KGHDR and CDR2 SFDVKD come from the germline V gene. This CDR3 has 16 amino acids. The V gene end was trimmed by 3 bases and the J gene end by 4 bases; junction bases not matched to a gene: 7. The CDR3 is CATSDPSGTSYNEQFF. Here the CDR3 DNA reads TGTGCCACCAGTGATCCCTCCGGGACTAGTTACAATGAGCAGTTCTTC.

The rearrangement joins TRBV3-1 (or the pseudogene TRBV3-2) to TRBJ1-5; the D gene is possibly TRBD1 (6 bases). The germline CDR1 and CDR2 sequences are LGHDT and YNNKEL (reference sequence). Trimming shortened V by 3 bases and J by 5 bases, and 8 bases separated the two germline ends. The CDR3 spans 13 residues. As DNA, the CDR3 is TGTGCCAGCAGCCATGACAGGTATCAGCCCCAGCATTTT. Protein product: CASSHDRYQPQHF.

The CDR3 sequence is CASARIGAGGDEQYF. The CDR3 DNA follows: TGCGCCAGCGCCCGGATCGGAGCGGGAGGGGACGAGCAGTACTTC. This rearrangement joins TRBV5-1 to TRBJ2-7; TRBD2 matches 10 bases. CDR3 length equals 15 residues. V shed 7 bases, J shed 5 bases, and the junction held 12 bases outside the gene matches. CDR1 and CDR2 (germline): SGHRS, YFSETQ.

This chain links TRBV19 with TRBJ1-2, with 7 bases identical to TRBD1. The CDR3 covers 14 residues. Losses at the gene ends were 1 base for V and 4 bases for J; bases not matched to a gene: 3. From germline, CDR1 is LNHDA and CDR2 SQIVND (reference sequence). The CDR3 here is CASSIGQGSYGYTF. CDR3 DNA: TGTGCCAGTAGTATAGGACAGGGCAGCTATGGCTACACCTTC.

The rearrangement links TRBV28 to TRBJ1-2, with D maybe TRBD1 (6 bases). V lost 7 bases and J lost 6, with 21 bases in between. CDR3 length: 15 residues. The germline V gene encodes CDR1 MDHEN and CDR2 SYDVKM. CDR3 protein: CASTFKDRHPNGYTF. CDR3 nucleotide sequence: TGTGCCAGCACCTTTAAGGACAGACACCCCAATGGCTACACCTTC.

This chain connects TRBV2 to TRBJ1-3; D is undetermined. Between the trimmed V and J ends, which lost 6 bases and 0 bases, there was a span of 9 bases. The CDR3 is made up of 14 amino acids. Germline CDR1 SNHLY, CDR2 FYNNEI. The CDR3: CASRSYGSGNTIYF. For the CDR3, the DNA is TGTGCCAGCAGAAGCTACGGCTCTGGAAACACCATATATTTT.

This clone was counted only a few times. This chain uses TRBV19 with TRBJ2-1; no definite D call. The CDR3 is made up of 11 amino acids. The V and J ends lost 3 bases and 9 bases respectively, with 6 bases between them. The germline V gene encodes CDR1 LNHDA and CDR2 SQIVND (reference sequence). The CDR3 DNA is TGTGCCAGTAGTATCGCGAGTGAGCAGTTCTTC. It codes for CASSIASEQFF.

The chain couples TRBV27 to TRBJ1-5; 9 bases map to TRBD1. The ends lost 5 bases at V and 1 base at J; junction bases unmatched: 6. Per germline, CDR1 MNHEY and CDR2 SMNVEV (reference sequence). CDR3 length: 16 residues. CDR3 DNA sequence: TGTGCCAGCAGTCCAATAGGGACAGGGAGCAATCAGCCCCAGCATTTT. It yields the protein CASSPIGTGSNQPQHF.

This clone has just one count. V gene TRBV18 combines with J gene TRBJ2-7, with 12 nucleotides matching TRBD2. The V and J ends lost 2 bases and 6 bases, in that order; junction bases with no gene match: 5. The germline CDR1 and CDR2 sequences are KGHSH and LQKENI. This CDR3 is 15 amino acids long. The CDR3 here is CASSPRLAGVAEQYF. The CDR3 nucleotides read TGTGCCAGCTCACCAAGACTAGCGGGAGTCGCCGAGCAGTACTTC.

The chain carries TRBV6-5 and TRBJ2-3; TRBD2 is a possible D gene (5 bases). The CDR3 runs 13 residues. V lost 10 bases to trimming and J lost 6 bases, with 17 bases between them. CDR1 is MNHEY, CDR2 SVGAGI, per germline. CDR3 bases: TGTGCCACGAAGCCTACGGGAACCGATACGCAGTATTTT. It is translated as CATKPTGTDTQYF.